These T cell receptor beta chains were read from a single sample in a study of T cell responses to AZD1222 COVID-19 vaccine. The assay was immunoSEQ multiplex PCR, and TCRdb's table has in-frame clones only and misses some. The sample has tens of thousands of clones, approximately 90% seen once. The sample was peripheral blood, taken 28 days after the second AZD1222 dose. The source of these receptors is an adult who received the AZD1222 COVID-19 vaccine. Each CDR3 is given with its conserved first and last residue. Fields, in order: D gene, J gene, V gene, clone size, CDR3 DNA, CDR3 protein. A D gene is named only where the DNA matches it firmly. A row's size may be missing; if present it is once, few, many or a size class.

>.|TRBJ2-1|TRBV11-3|.
TGTGCCAGCAGCTTAGATGGGGGGAGCTACAATGAGCAGTTCTTC
CASSLDGGSYNEQFF
>.|TRBJ1-3|TRBV5-4|.
TGTGCCAGCAGCTTTCCGGGTGGAAACACCATATATTTT
CASSFPGGNTIYF
>.|TRBJ1-1|TRBV5-1|.
TGCGCCAGCCCAGATCGGACCGTGAACACTGAAGCTTTCTTT
CASPDRTVNTEAFF
>.|TRBJ2-3|TRBV3-1/TRBV3-2|.
TGTGCCAGCAGCTCGCTTCCCGGGACGCCCGGCGGGGATACGCAGTATTTT
CASSSLPGTPGGDTQYF
>.|TRBJ1-2|TRBV6-2/TRBV6-3|once
TGTGCCAGCAGTTTACGGACGGACTATGGCTACACCTTC
CASSLRTDYGYTF
>TRBD1|TRBJ2-5|TRBV19|.
TGTGCCAGTAGTATGACAGGGCAACAAGAGACCCAGTACTTC
CASSMTGQQETQYF
>TRBD1|TRBJ1-6|TRBV5-4|.
TGTGCCAGCAGTTCCCGACAGGGGGCGCGTAATTCACCCCTCCACTTT
CASSSRQGARNSPLHF
>TRBD1|TRBJ2-7|TRBV6-5|.
TGTGCCAGCAGTTGGAACCCGGGGACAGGACGCGAGCAGTACTTC
CASSWNPGTGREQYF
>TRBD1|TRBJ1-3|TRBV30|few
TGTGCCTGGAGACGACAGGGTCGCTCTGGAAACACCATATATTTT
CAWRRQGRSGNTIYF
>.|TRBJ2-7|TRBV9|.
TGTGCCAGCAGCGTAGGGAGGGGGAATCTTTACGAGCAGTACTTC
CASSVGRGNLYEQYF
>.|TRBJ2-1|TRBV7-9|.
TGTGCCAGCAGCTTAGGTGGAGGATTCTACAATGAGCAGTTCTTC
CASSLGGGFYNEQFF
>TRBD1|TRBJ1-1|TRBV19|.
TGTGCCAGTAGCCCCCAGGGGGGTTTCAGGGTGAACACTGAAGCTTTCTTT
CASSPQGGFRVNTEAFF
>.|TRBJ2-5|TRBV5-5|.
TGTGCCAGCAGCTTGGTCAGAACACAAGAGACCCAGTACTTC
CASSLVRTQETQYF
>TRBD1|TRBJ2-1|TRBV18|.
TGTGCCAGCTCATCTTGGGACAGGGTAACCAATGAGCAGTTCTTC
CASSSWDRVTNEQFF
>TRBD1|TRBJ1-1|TRBV28|.
TGTGCCAGCAGTTTATTGGGACAGGCGTACACTGAAGCTTTCTTT
CASSLLGQAYTEAFF
>.|TRBJ1-1|TRBV6-5|.
TGTGCCAGCAGTTACTTGCGGGATTTCTCGAACACTGAAGCTTTCTTT
CASSYLRDFSNTEAFF
>.|TRBJ2-5|TRBV25-1|.
TGTGCCAGCAGTAGAGCGGAAACCTTACAAGAGACCCAGTACTTC
CASSRAETLQETQYF
>.|TRBJ1-2|TRBV14|.
TGTGCCAGCAGCCTTACAGGGTCCTATGGCTACACCTTC
CASSLTGSYGYTF